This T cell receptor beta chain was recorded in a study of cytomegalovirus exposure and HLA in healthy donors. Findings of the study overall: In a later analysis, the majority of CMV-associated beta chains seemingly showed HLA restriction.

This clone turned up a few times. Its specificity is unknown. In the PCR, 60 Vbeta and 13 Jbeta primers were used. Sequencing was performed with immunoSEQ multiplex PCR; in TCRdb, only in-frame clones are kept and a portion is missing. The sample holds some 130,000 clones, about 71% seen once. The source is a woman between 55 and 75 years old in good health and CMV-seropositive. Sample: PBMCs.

CDR3 residues: CASSQSGGSSYEQYF. CDR3 DNA sequence: TGTGCCAGCAGCCAAAGCGGGGGAAGCTCCTACGAGCAGTACTTC. The V gene is TRBV6-5, the J gene TRBJ2-7; TRBD2 matches 8 bases. V was pared by 6 bases and J by 0 bases, with 7 bases of the junction left unmatched. Germline CDR1 reads MNHEY; CDR2 reads SVGAGI. There are 15 residues in the CDR3.